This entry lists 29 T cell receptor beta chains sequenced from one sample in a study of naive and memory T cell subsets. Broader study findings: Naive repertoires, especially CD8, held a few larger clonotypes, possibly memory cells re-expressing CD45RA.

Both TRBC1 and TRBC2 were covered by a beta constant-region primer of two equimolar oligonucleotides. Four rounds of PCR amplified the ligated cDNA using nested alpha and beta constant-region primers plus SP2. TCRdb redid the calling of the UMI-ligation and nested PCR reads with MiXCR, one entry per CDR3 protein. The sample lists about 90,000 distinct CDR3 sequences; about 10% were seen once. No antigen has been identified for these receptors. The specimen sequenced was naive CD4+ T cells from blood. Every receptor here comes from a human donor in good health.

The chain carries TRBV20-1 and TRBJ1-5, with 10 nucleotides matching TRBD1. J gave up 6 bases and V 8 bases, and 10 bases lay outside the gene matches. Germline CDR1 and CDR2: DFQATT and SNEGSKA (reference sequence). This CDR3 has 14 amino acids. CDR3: CSIRDRGPGQPQHF. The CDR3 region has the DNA TGCAGTATCCGGGACAGGGGCCCCGGTCAGCCCCAGCATTTT.

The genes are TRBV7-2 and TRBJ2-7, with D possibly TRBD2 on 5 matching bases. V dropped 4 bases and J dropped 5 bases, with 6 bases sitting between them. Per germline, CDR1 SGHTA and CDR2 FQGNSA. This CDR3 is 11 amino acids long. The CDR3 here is CASSSSHEQYF. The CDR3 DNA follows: TGTGCCAGCAGCTCTAGCCACGAGCAGTACTTC.

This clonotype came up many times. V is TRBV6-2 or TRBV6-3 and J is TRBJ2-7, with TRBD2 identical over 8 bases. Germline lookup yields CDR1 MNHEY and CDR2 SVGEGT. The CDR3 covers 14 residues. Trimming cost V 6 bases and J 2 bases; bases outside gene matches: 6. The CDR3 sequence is CASRKSGGTYEQYF. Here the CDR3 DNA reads TGTGCCAGCAGAAAATCGGGAGGGACCTACGAGCAGTACTTC.

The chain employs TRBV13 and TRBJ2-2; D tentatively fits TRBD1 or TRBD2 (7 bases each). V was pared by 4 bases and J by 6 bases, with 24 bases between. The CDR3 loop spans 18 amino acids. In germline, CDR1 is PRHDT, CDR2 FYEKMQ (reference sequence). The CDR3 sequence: CASSSPTTTGRGAGELFF. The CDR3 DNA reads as TGTGCCAGCAGCTCTCCGACAACGACAGGGAGGGGAGCCGGGGAGCTGTTTTTT. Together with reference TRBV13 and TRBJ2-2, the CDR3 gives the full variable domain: AAGVIQSPRHLIKEKRETATLKCYPIPRHDTVYWYQQGPGQDPQFLISFYEKMQSDKGSIPDRFSAQQFSDYHSELNMSSLELGDSALYFCASSSPTTTGRGAGELFFGEGSRLTVL.

This chain's CDR3 is CASSPSLRDQNTGELFF. The DNA for the CDR3 is TGTGCCAGCAGCCCGTCACTCCGGGACCAGAACACCGGGGAGCTGTTTTTT. V is TRBV6-2 or TRBV6-3 and J is TRBJ2-2; D tentatively reads TRBD1 or TRBD2 (5 bases each). The CDR3 totals 17 residues. Trimming took 6 bases from V and 1 from J, leaving 18 bases between them. Germline lookup yields CDR1 MNHEY and CDR2 SVGEGT.

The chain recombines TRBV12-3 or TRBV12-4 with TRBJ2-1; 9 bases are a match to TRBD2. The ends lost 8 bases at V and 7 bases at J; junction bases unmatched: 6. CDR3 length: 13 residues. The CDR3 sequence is CASEAGGPNEQFF. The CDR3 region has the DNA TGTGCCAGCGAGGCGGGGGGGCCGAATGAGCAGTTCTTC.

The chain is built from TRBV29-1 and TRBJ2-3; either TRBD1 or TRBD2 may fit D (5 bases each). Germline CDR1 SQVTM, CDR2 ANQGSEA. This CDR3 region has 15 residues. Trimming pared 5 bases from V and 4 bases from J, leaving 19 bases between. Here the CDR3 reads CSVPAEGCRPDTQYF. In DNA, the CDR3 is TGCAGCGTTCCCGCCGAGGGGTGTCGCCCAGATACGCAGTATTTT.

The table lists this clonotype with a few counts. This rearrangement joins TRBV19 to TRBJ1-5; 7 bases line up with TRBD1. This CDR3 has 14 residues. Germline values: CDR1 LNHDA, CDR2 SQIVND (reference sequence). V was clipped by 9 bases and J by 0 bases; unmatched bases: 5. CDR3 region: CASLQGGSNQPQHF. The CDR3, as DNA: TGTGCCAGCCTCCAGGGGGGTAGCAATCAGCCCCAGCATTTT.

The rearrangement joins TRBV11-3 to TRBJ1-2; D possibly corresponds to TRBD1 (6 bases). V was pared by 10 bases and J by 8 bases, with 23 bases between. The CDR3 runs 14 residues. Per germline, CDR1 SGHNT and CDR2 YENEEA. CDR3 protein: CATNDWDNSSGYTF. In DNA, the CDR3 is TGTGCCACAAACGACTGGGACAACTCCTCGGGCTACACCTTC. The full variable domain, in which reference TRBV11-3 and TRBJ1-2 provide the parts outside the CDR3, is EAGVVQSPRYKIIEKKQPVAFWCNPISGHNTLYWYLQNLGQGPELLIRYENEEAVDDSQLPKDRFSAERLKGVDSTLKIQPAELGDSAVYLCATNDWDNSSGYTFGSGTRLTVV.

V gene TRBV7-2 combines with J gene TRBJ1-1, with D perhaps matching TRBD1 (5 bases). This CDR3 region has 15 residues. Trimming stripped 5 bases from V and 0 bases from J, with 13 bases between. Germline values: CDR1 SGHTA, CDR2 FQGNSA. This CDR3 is CASSPPGRMNTEAFF. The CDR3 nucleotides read TGTGCCAGCAGCCCACCGGGACGGATGAACACTGAAGCTTTCTTT.

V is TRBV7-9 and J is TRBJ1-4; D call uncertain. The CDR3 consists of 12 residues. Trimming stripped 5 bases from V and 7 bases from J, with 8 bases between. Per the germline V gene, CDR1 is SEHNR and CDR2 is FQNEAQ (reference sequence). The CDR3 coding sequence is TGTGCCAGCAGCCCCACCGTTGAAAAACTGTTTTTT. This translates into CASSPTVEKLFF.

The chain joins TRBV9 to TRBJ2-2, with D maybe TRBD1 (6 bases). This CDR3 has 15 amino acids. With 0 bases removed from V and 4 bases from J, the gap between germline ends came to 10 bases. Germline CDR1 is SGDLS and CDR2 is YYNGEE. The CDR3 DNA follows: TGTGCCAGCAGCGTAGAGGTGGGGGCCACCGGGGAGCTGTTTTTT. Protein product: CASSVEVGATGELFF.

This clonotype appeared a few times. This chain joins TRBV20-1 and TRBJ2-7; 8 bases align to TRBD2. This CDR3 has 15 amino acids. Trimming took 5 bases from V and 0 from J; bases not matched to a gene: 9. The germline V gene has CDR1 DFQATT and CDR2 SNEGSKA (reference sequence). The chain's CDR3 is CSAPKSGRSSYEQYF. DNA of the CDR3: TGCAGTGCTCCGAAGAGCGGGAGAAGCTCCTACGAGCAGTACTTC.

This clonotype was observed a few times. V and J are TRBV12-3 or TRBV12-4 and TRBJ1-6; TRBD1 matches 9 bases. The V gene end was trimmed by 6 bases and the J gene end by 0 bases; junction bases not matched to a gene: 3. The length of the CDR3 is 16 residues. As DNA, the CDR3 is TGTGCCAGCAGGGGGACAGGGAGCTCCTATAATTCACCCCTCCACTTT. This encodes CASRGTGSSYNSPLHF.

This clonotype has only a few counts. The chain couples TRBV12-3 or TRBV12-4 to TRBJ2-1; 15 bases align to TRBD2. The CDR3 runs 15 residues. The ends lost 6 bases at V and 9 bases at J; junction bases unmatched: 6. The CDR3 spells CASRPGLAGGREQFF. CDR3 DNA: TGTGCCAGCAGGCCCGGACTAGCGGGGGGGCGTGAGCAGTTCTTC.

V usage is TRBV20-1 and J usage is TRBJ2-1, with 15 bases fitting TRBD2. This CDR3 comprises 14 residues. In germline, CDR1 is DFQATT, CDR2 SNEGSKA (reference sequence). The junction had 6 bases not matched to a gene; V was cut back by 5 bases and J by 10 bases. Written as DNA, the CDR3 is TGCAGTGCTCCCACGGGACTAGCGGGAGGAGAGCAGTTCTTC. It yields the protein CSAPTGLAGGEQFF.

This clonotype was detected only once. This chain's CDR3 is CASSPEAGAYGYTF. In DNA, the CDR3 is TGTGCCAGCAGTCCCGAGGCAGGGGCCTATGGCTACACCTTC. The chain joins TRBV6-4 to TRBJ1-2, with D possibly being TRBD1 (6 bases). The CDR3 runs 14 residues. Trimming took 5 bases from V and 4 from J, leaving 14 bases between them. From germline, CDR1 is MRHNA and CDR2 SNTAGT.

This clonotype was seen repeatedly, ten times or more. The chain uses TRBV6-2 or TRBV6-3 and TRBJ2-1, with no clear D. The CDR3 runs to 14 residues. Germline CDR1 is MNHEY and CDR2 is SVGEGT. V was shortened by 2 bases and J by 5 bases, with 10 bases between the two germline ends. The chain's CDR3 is CASSYRARDNEQFF. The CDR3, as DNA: TGTGCCAGCAGTTACAGGGCTAGAGACAATGAGCAGTTCTTC.

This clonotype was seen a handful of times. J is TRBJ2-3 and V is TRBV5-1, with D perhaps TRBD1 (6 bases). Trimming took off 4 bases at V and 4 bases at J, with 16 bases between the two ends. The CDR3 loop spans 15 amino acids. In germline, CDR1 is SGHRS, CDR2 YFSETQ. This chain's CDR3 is CASSVQGNSADTQYF. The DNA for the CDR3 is TGCGCCAGCAGCGTACAGGGAAATTCGGCAGATACGCAGTATTTT.

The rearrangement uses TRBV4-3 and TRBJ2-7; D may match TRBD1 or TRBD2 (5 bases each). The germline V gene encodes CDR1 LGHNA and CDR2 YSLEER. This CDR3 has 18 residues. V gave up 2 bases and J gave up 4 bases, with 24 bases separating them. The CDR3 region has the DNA TGCGCCAGCAGCCAAAGCGGCACGGGGCTCGGTGACTATTACGAGCAGTACTTC. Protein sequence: CASSQSGTGLGDYYEQYF.

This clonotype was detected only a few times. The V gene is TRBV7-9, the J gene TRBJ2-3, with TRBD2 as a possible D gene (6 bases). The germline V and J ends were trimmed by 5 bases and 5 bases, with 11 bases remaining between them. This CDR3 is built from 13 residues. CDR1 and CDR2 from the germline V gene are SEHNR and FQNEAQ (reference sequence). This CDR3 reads CASSPGGIDTQYF. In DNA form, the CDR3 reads TGTGCCAGCAGCCCTGGGGGGATAGATACGCAGTATTTT.

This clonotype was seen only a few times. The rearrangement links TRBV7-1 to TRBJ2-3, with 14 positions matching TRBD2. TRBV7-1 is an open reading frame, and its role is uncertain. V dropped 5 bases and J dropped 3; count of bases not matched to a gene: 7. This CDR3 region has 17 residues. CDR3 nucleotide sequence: TGTGCCAGCAGCCCCGGGACTAGCGGGAGTTGGACAGATACGCAGTATTTT. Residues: CASSPGTSGSWTDTQYF.

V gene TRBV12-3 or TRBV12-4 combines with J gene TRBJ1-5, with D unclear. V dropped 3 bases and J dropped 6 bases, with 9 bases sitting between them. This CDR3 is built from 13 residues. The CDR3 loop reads CASSLDRGQPQHF. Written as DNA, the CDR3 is TGTGCCAGCAGTTTGGATAGAGGTCAGCCCCAGCATTTT.

CDR3 sequence (DNA): TGTGCCAGCACCCCCGGGACAGAGAACACTGAAGCTTTCTTT. Translation gives CASTPGTENTEAFF. The rearrangement joins TRBV12-3 or TRBV12-4 to TRBJ1-1; the match to TRBD1 covers 7 bases. The CDR3 spans 14 residues. With 7 bases clipped from V and 1 base from J, the junction kept 6 bases outside the gene matches.

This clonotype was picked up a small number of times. The CDR3 reads CASSDPSGRKYEQYF. CDR3 nucleotide sequence: TGTGCCAGCAGTGACCCTAGCGGGAGAAAATACGAGCAGTACTTC. This chain joins TRBV6-5 and TRBJ2-7; 10 positions agree with TRBD2. Germline CDR1 is MNHEY and CDR2 is SVGAGI. This CDR3 region has 15 residues. Trimming at V came to 5 bases and at J to 4 bases, leaving 8 bases not matched to a gene.

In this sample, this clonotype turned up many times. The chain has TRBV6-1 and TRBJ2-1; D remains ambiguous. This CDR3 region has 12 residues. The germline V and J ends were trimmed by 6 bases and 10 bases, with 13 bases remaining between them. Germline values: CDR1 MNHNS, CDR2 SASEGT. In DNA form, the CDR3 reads TGTGCCAGCAGGAGTTTACAGTGGGAGCAGTTCTTC. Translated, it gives CASRSLQWEQFF.

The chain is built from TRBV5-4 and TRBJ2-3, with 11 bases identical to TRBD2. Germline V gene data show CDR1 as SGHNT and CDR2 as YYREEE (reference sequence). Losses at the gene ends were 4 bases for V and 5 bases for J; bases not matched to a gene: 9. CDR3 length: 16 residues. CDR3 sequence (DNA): TGTGCCAGCAGCCACATAGCGGGAGGGCGGTTAGATACGCAGTATTTT. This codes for CASSHIAGGRLDTQYF.

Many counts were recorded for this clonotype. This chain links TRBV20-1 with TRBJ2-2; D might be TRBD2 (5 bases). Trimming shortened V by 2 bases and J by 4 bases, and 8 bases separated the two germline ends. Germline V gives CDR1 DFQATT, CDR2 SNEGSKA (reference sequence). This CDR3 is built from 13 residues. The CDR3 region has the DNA TGCAGTGCTAGACCGGGAATCACCGGGGAGCTGTTTTTT. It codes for CSARPGITGELFF.

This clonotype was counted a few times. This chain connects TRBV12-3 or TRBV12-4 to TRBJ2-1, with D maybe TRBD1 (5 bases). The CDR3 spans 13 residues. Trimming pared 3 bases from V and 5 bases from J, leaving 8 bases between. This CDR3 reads CASSFWGNNEQFF. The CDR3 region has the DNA TGTGCCAGCAGTTTCTGGGGCAACAATGAGCAGTTCTTC.